This TCR beta chain was profiled in a study of blood T cell repertoires in COVID-19. Study summary: Samples taken during acute and convalescent COVID-19 were collected in the United States, Italy and Spain.

Original processing notes: It was from reference gene primer amplification that nucleated cell counts were estimated. Profiled with immunoSEQ multiplex PCR; TCRdb holds only in-frame clones, not every one. V, J and clone size are those of that table, while D and trimming were read from the DNA. The sample records almost 80,000 clones, 90% being singletons. Germline CDR1 SGHRS, CDR2 YFSETQ. CDR3 length: 15 residues. The trim removed 0 bases at V and 3 bases at J, leaving 4 bases unmatched. The sample consisted of peripheral blood. The rearrangement links TRBV5-1 to TRBJ2-3; 7 bases are shared with TRBD1. The clonotype comes from a woman aged 80 or older with acute or convalescent COVID-19. The CDR3 sequence: CASSLGQGVTDTQYF. CDR3 in DNA: TGCGCCAGCAGCTTGGGACAGGGTGTTACAGATACGCAGTATTTT.